A selection of T cell receptor beta chains follows, all from one sample in a study of T-cell reconstitution after alpha-beta-depleted transplantation in children. TCRdb re-called the PCR reads with MiXCR, one entry per CDR3 protein. The sample holds roughly 420,000 distinct CDR3 sequences, around 15% seen once. This specimen was PBMCs, mostly from graft donor cells, taken 360 days after TCRalphabeta/CD19-depleted stem cell transplant. These receptors came from a boy in the first two years of life who had a stem cell transplant for Wiskott-Aldrich syndrome, so the T cells may come from the graft donor. Each CDR3 is given without its conserved first and last residue. Each record gives: V gene, D gene, J gene, CDR3 protein. The D gene is left open where the match is weak.

V gene: TRBV2; D gene: -; J gene: TRBJ2-6; CDR3 protein: ASSEARLPRDDGANVLT
V gene: TRBV5-1; D gene: TRBD1; J gene: TRBJ2-1; CDR3 protein: ASGDRVGNEQF
V gene: TRBV10-3; D gene: TRBD1; J gene: TRBJ2-3; CDR3 protein: AISAPRTGGKDTQY
V gene: TRBV24-1; D gene: -; J gene: TRBJ2-1; CDR3 protein: ATSVYRAEYNEQF
V gene: TRBV5-4; D gene: -; J gene: TRBJ2-3; CDR3 protein: ASSFGTNTDTQY
V gene: TRBV12-3/TRBV12-4; D gene: -; J gene: TRBJ1-1; CDR3 protein: ASSFGNRARSTEAF
V gene: TRBV20-1; D gene: TRBD2; J gene: TRBJ2-1; CDR3 protein: SASPSGLAGGYFYNEQF
V gene: TRBV2; D gene: -; J gene: TRBJ2-1; CDR3 protein: ASTVYPGNEQF
V gene: TRBV6-1; D gene: TRBD1; J gene: TRBJ1-6; CDR3 protein: ASSNDRANSPLH
V gene: TRBV27; D gene: TRBD1; J gene: TRBJ1-6; CDR3 protein: ASSLTGVNSPLH
V gene: TRBV7-2; D gene: -; J gene: TRBJ2-1; CDR3 protein: ASSLGGTINEQF
V gene: TRBV6-2/TRBV6-3; D gene: -; J gene: TRBJ2-7; CDR3 protein: ASSYAPRTYEQY
V gene: TRBV28; D gene: TRBD1; J gene: TRBJ1-6; CDR3 protein: ASSLYGQTGQYNSPLH
V gene: TRBV29-1; D gene: TRBD2; J gene: TRBJ2-6; CDR3 protein: SVEDRGRVPGANVLT
V gene: TRBV12-3/TRBV12-4; D gene: TRBD2; J gene: TRBJ2-1; CDR3 protein: ASSLLLAAPYNEQF
V gene: TRBV19; D gene: TRBD2; J gene: TRBJ2-3; CDR3 protein: ASSMNGRGLAGGTDTQY
V gene: TRBV28; D gene: -; J gene: TRBJ2-5; CDR3 protein: ASTKPMGRETQY
V gene: TRBV4-3; D gene: TRBD1; J gene: TRBJ2-5; CDR3 protein: ASSQDMWDREKTQY
V gene: TRBV7-7; D gene: TRBD2; J gene: TRBJ2-1; CDR3 protein: ASSLATSSGGKLDNEQF
V gene: TRBV5-1; D gene: -; J gene: TRBJ1-1; CDR3 protein: ASSSGRAEAF
V gene: TRBV10-3; D gene: -; J gene: TRBJ2-1; CDR3 protein: AISKGGNEQF
V gene: TRBV14; D gene: -; J gene: TRBJ2-3; CDR3 protein: ASSQQAGTDTQY
V gene: TRBV7-9; D gene: -; J gene: TRBJ2-2; CDR3 protein: ASRVTRDTITGELF
V gene: TRBV5-1; D gene: -; J gene: TRBJ1-1; CDR3 protein: ASSSGRNTEAF
V gene: TRBV28; D gene: TRBD1; J gene: TRBJ1-5; CDR3 protein: ASIPRGGGQPQH
V gene: TRBV5-1; D gene: -; J gene: TRBJ2-1; CDR3 protein: ASSLDRSYNEQF
V gene: TRBV24-1; D gene: TRBD2; J gene: TRBJ2-3; CDR3 protein: ATSDPGLVADTQY
V gene: TRBV2; D gene: -; J gene: TRBJ2-4; CDR3 protein: ASSEGPENIQY
V gene: TRBV7-8; D gene: -; J gene: TRBJ2-7; CDR3 protein: ASSFQWGSSYEQY
V gene: TRBV7-9; D gene: TRBD1; J gene: TRBJ1-2; CDR3 protein: ASSRTSQGAQGYT
V gene: TRBV5-1; D gene: -; J gene: TRBJ2-3; CDR3 protein: ASSFIPDTQY
V gene: TRBV28; D gene: -; J gene: TRBJ2-7; CDR3 protein: ASSFGLWEPYEQY
V gene: TRBV29-1; D gene: -; J gene: TRBJ2-1; CDR3 protein: SVSNPIGGEF
V gene: TRBV20-1; D gene: TRBD1; J gene: TRBJ2-3; CDR3 protein: SAREGQGQQY
V gene: TRBV7-9; D gene: -; J gene: TRBJ2-1; CDR3 protein: ACGNRVPVPNEQF
V gene: TRBV12-3/TRBV12-4; D gene: TRBD2; J gene: TRBJ2-3; CDR3 protein: ASSLERRERADTQY
V gene: TRBV29-1; D gene: -; J gene: TRBJ2-1; CDR3 protein: SVALLLAYNEQF